The 18 T cell receptor beta chains given below trace back to one sample, sequenced in a study of T-cell memory formation after mild COVID-19. Using its own MiXCR run on the 5' RACE reads, TCRdb lists one record per CDR3 protein. Of about 210,000 distinct CDR3 sequences listed, over 9.5% are singletons. Material for sequencing was PBMCs or a T cell subset sorted from them (not recorded which). All receptors derive from a man younger than 35 who had mild COVID-19 (a few samples of this study predate the infection). Cell type and time point are not known.

This clonotype came up a few times. This chain links TRBV6-6 with TRBJ1-3; D ambiguous. Germline V lookup: CDR1 MNHNY, CDR2 SVGAGI (reference sequence). The V and J ends lost 7 bases and 3 bases respectively, with 1 base between them. CDR3 length: 10 residues. The CDR3, as DNA: TGTGCCAGCATTGGAAACACCATATATTTT. Its protein is CASIGNTIYF.

V gene TRBV6-2 or TRBV6-3 combines with J gene TRBJ2-1, with D hard to call. V was cut by 0 bases and J by 4 bases, with 4 bases left in between. In germline, CDR1 is MNHEY, CDR2 SVGEGT. The CDR3 is 13 residues long. CDR3 residues: CASSYSVYNEQFF. CDR3 nucleotides: TGTGCCAGCAGTTACTCCGTATACAATGAGCAGTTCTTC.

The V call is TRBV7-9, the J call TRBJ2-7, with TRBD2 identical over 13 bases. Trimming removed 5 bases from V and 3 bases from J; junction bases left unmatched: 4. This CDR3 region has 15 residues. Germline CDR1 SEHNR, CDR2 FQNEAQ (reference sequence). CDR3 region: CASSQGLAGIYEQYF. The CDR3 DNA reads TGTGCCAGCAGCCAGGGACTAGCGGGGATCTACGAGCAGTACTTC.

This clonotype turned up a few times. The chain has TRBV27 and TRBJ2-6; a weak D match, TRBD2 (5 bases). The V gene lost 5 bases and the J gene lost 2 bases, with 16 bases spanning the gap. Germline V gene data show CDR1 as MNHEY and CDR2 as SMNVEV (reference sequence). The CDR3 covers 17 residues. CDR3 sequence (DNA): TGTGCCAGCAGTCCACGTGGGGAGCCGGCTGGGGCCAACGTCCTGACTTTC. Amino acid sequence: CASSPRGEPAGANVLTF. Complete variable domain (other parts from reference TRBV27 and TRBJ2-6): EAQVTQNPRYLITVTGKKLTVTCSQNMNHEYMSWYRQDPGLGLRQIYYSMNVEVTDKGDVPEGYKVSRKEKRNFPLILESPSPNQTSLYFCASSPRGEPAGANVLTFGAGSRLTVL.

This clonotype came up a few times. This chain links TRBV11-2 with TRBJ2-3; the match to TRBD1 covers 11 bases. There are 14 residues in the CDR3. J gave up 5 bases and V 6 bases, and 4 bases lay outside the gene matches. CDR1 and CDR2 from the germline V gene are SGHAT and FQNNGV. The CDR3 region is CASRWTGGRDTQYF. CDR3 nucleotide sequence: TGTGCCAGCAGATGGACAGGGGGCAGAGATACGCAGTATTTT. Together with reference TRBV11-2 and TRBJ2-3, the CDR3 gives the full variable domain: EAGVAQSPRYKIIEKRQSVAFWCNPISGHATLYWYQQILGQGPKLLIQFQNNGVVDDSQLPKDRFSAERLKGVDSTLKIQPAKLEDSAVYLCASRWTGGRDTQYFGPGTRLTVL.

This clonotype showed up just a few times. The J gene is TRBJ1-2, the V gene TRBV7-2; D might be TRBD1 (5 bases). Germline V gives CDR1 SGHTA, CDR2 FQGNSA. V was pared by 7 bases and J by 6 bases, with 18 bases between. There are 14 residues in the CDR3. The CDR3 DNA reads TGTGCCAGCACATCCCCTGGGGGAATGAATGGCTACACCTTC. It specifies CASTSPGGMNGYTF.

This chain uses TRBV7-2 with TRBJ2-3; 11 bases are shared with TRBD2. CDR1 and CDR2 (germline): SGHTA, FQGNSA. The CDR3 consists of 15 residues. The V segment lost 3 bases and the J segment 5 bases; nucleotides outside the gene matches: 4. CDR3 amino acids: CASSFPTSGVDTQYF. CDR3 coding DNA: TGTGCCAGCAGCTTCCCGACTAGCGGGGTAGATACGCAGTATTTT.

This clonotype was picked up a small number of times. The chain recombines TRBV11-2 with TRBJ2-3, with 8 nucleotides matching TRBD2. The length of the CDR3 is 15 residues. The junction had 13 bases not matched to a gene; V was cut back by 6 bases and J by 8 bases. CDR1 and CDR2 (germline): SGHAT, FQNNGV. The DNA of the CDR3 is TGTGCCAGCAGTGGGGTAGCGGGGACCCTGGGTACGCAGTATTTT. It translates to CASSGVAGTLGTQYF.

Only a few counts were recorded for this clonotype. The chain couples TRBV5-1 to TRBJ2-5; 13 bases match TRBD2. The CDR3 extends over 19 amino acids. The germline gives CDR1 SGHRS, CDR2 YFSETQ. The V and J ends lost 2 bases and 0 bases, in that order; junction bases with no gene match: 10. CDR3 loop: CASSFGTSGTKTYQETQYF. In nucleotides, the CDR3 is TGCGCCAGCAGCTTCGGGACTAGCGGGACAAAAACGTACCAAGAGACCCAGTACTTC.

The chain has TRBV6-1 and TRBJ2-1, with D possibly matching TRBD2 (6 bases). The CDR3 totals 13 residues. CDR1 MNHNS and CDR2 SASEGT come from the germline V gene. V shed 7 bases and J shed 6 bases, with 13 bases lying between them. Here the CDR3 DNA reads TGTGCCAGCATTACGACTAGTTCCAATGAGCAGTTCTTC. It codes for CASITTSSNEQFF.

This clonotype is a singleton in its sample. The chain links TRBV4-1 to TRBJ1-2, with a possible D match to TRBD1 (5 bases). The V gene's germline CDR1 is MGHRA and CDR2 YSYEKL. This CDR3 has 14 amino acids. V was cut by 0 bases and J by 4 bases, with 9 bases left in between. The CDR3: CASSQDQGLYGYTF. The CDR3, as DNA: TGCGCCAGCAGCCAAGATCAGGGCCTCTATGGCTACACCTTC.

This clonotype was counted only a few times. The chain links TRBV12-3 or TRBV12-4 to TRBJ2-2; D gene uncertain. The V and J ends lost 1 base and 3 bases respectively, with 9 bases between them. The CDR3 covers 15 residues. The DNA for the CDR3 is TGTGCCAGCAGTTTAGGGACGACCGACACCGGGGAGCTGTTTTTT. Its translation is CASSLGTTDTGELFF.

This clonotype was counted many times. This chain uses TRBV7-3 with TRBJ1-4, with TRBD1 matching 8 bases. CDR1 and CDR2 (germline): SGHTA, FQGTGA. This CDR3 has 14 residues. Trimming took 3 bases from V and 5 from J; bases not matched to a gene: 2. The CDR3 loop reads CASSFDRGNEKLFF. As DNA, the CDR3 is TGTGCCAGCAGCTTCGACAGGGGAAATGAAAAACTGTTTTTT.

This clonotype has just a few counts. V is TRBV29-1 and J is TRBJ1-5; a weak D match, TRBD1 (5 bases). The CDR3 runs 13 residues. Germline values: CDR1 SQVTM, CDR2 ANQGSEA. Trimming shortened V by 3 bases and J by 6 bases, and 12 bases separated the two germline ends. This CDR3 is CSVEAGLGQPQHF. The CDR3 DNA is TGCAGCGTTGAGGCAGGGTTGGGTCAGCCCCAGCATTTT.

Only a few counts were recorded for this clonotype. The chain uses TRBV5-1 and TRBJ2-6; D perhaps matches TRBD1 (6 bases). From germline, CDR1 is SGHRS and CDR2 YFSETQ. The CDR3 totals 15 residues. V lost 4 bases to trimming and J lost 3 bases, with 11 bases between them. CDR3 amino acids: CASSAEGVGANVLTF. For the CDR3, the DNA is TGCGCCAGCAGCGCTGAGGGGGTTGGGGCCAACGTCCTGACTTTC. The whole variable domain, remainder taken from reference TRBV5-1 and TRBJ2-6, is KAGVTQTPRYLIKTRGQQVTLSCSPISGHRSVSWYQQTPGQGLQFLFEYFSETQRNKGNFPGRFSGRQFSNSRSEMNVSTLELGDSALYLCASSAEGVGANVLTFGAGSRLTVL.

V and J are TRBV20-1 and TRBJ1-2; a possible D gene is TRBD1 (6 bases). This CDR3 contains 14 residues. V gave up 2 bases and J gave up 8 bases, with 18 bases separating them. Germline CDR1 is DFQATT and CDR2 is SNEGSKA (reference sequence). CDR3 nucleotides: TGCAGTGCTAGACGGGGCGGGGGGGCGAAAGGCTACACCTTC. Protein: CSARRGGGAKGYTF.

This clonotype was seen a few times. V and J are TRBV10-3 and TRBJ2-7, with D perhaps assigned TRBD1 or TRBD2 (6 bases each). Per germline, CDR1 ENHRY and CDR2 SYGVKD. The CDR3 contains 13 residues. V was shortened by 4 bases and J by 6 bases, with 13 bases between the two germline ends. CDR3 in DNA: TGTGCCATCAGTGTATCCAGGGGAGGCGAGCAGTACTTC. It specifies CAISVSRGGEQYF.

CDR3 protein: CATRGGNQPQHF. The CDR3 nucleotides read TGTGCTACCCGGGGAGGGAATCAGCCCCAGCATTTT. The rearrangement uses TRBV6-6 and TRBJ1-5; D gene unclear. Germline CDR1 is MNHNY and CDR2 is SVGAGI (reference sequence). CDR3 length equals 12 residues.